Shown below are 10 T cell receptor beta chains from a single sample sequenced in a study of Ad26.COV2.S vaccination and SARS-CoV-2 variants. Treatment of the sample: around 19 received Ad26.COV2.S at low or high dose, single or two shots; about 5 received placebo; per-sample allocation not given. On day 63 after the first injection, vaccine and placebo recipients gave samples. The table came from immunoSEQ multiplex PCR; TCRdb's copy has only in-frame clones and leaves some out. Among 300,000 to 500,000 clones listed, roughly nine tenths were seen once. The sequenced sample was peripheral blood, obtained in a trial of Ad26.COV2.S vaccine versus placebo. These receptors were obtained from a person between 18 and 65 years old who received the Ad26.COV2.S COVID-19 vaccine or a placebo.

The chain uses TRBV19 and TRBJ2-1, with 7 bases lining up with TRBD2. J lost 3 bases, V lost 6 bases, and 8 bases had no gene match. This CDR3 has 15 residues. Per the germline V gene, CDR1 is LNHDA and CDR2 is SQIVND (reference sequence). The CDR3, as DNA: TGTGCCAGTAGGGGCGGGGGATTTGACTACAATGAGCAGTTCTTC. Amino acids: CASRGGGFDYNEQFF.

The gene calls are TRBV21-1 and TRBJ2-3; the DNA was not compared with TRBD1, the D call given in the table. TRBV21-1 is given as a pseudogene. The CDR3 consists of 15 residues. CDR3 bases: TGTGCCAGCAGCACGCCCTTGGGGGCGCAAGATACGCAGTATTTT. The encoded protein is CASSTPLGAQDTQYF.

The J gene is TRBJ1-2, the V gene TRBV11-2; D not resolved. The V end was cut by 3 bases, the J end by 8 bases, with 22 bases between. The CDR3 spans 16 residues. Germline V lookup: CDR1 SGHAT, CDR2 FQNNGV. The DNA of the CDR3 is TGTGCCAGCAGCTTGCTTGGAGTTTCCTCGAGTAGCGGCTACACCTTC. This sequence encodes CASSLLGVSSSSGYTF.

The chain carries TRBV14 and TRBJ1-2; 9 bases align to TRBD1. The CDR3 is made up of 16 amino acids. V gave up 4 bases and J gave up 8 bases; unmatched junction bases: 14. The germline CDR1 and CDR2 sequences are SGHDN and FVKESK. The CDR3 nucleotides read TGTGCCAGCAGCCGGCTACCGGGACAGGGCTTTTCCGGCTACACCTTC. It translates to CASSRLPGQGFSGYTF.

The V gene is TRBV11-3, the J gene TRBJ1-1; no clear D. The CDR3 length is 13 residues. Germline CDR1 SGHNT, CDR2 YENEEA. The V and J ends lost 4 bases and 3 bases respectively, with 9 bases between them. The CDR3 bases are TGTGCCAGCAGCTCAAACACCTACACTGAAGCTTTCTTT. Translation gives CASSSNTYTEAFF.

The chain couples TRBV2 to TRBJ1-2; unclear D gene. V lost 7 bases and J lost 5, with 14 bases in between. Per germline, CDR1 SNHLY and CDR2 FYNNEI. The CDR3 totals 13 residues. CDR3 in DNA: TGTGCCAGCAATCAAGGGCCCGAATATGGCTACACCTTC. It yields the protein CASNQGPEYGYTF.

This rearrangement joins TRBV6-5 to TRBJ1-1, with a possible D match to TRBD1 (5 bases). The CDR3 is 12 amino acids. V lost 8 bases to trimming and J lost 3 bases, with 10 bases between them. The germline V gene encodes CDR1 MNHEY and CDR2 SVGAGI. DNA for the CDR3: TGTGCCAGCGGGAGGGGAGACACTGAAGCTTTCTTT. Translated, it gives CASGRGDTEAFF.

V usage is TRBV7-9 and J usage is TRBJ1-1, with D possibly TRBD1 on 6 matching bases. Trimming left V 3 bases short and J 4 bases short, with 12 bases between. The CDR3 covers 14 residues. Germline CDR1 reads SEHNR; CDR2 reads FQNEAQ (reference sequence). Written as DNA, the CDR3 is TGTGCCAGCAGCTTGGACAGTAGCGGCACTGAAGCTTTCTTT. Translating it yields CASSLDSSGTEAFF. The whole variable domain, filled in from reference TRBV7-9 and TRBJ1-1, reads DTGVSQNPRHKITKRGQNVTFRCDPISEHNRLYWYRQTLGQGPEFLTYFQNEAQLEKSRLLSDRFSAERPKGSFSTLEIQRTEQGDSAMYLCASSLDSSGTEAFFGQGTRLTVV.

The chain employs TRBV6-2 or TRBV6-3 and TRBJ2-7, with D uncertain. Germline V gene data show CDR1 as MNHEY and CDR2 as SVGEGT. The CDR3 totals 16 residues. V was cut by 2 bases and J by 0 bases, with 14 bases left in between. Written as DNA, the CDR3 is TGTGCCAGCAGTTACGCCCCGGAATTCACCTCCTACGAGCAGTACTTC. It specifies CASSYAPEFTSYEQYF.

V usage is TRBV27 and J usage is TRBJ2-5, with D possibly matching TRBD2 (7 bases). Germline V CDR1 and CDR2: MNHEY, SMNVEV (reference sequence). Trimming took off 8 bases at V and 3 bases at J, with 13 bases between the two ends. The CDR3 totals 13 residues. CDR3 in DNA: TGTGCCAGCCGCTGGGGGGGCGAAGAGACCCAGTACTTC. Protein: CASRWGGEETQYF.